The 21 T cell receptor beta chains reported below all come from one sample, sequenced in a study of blood T cell repertoires in COVID-19. Sequencing was performed with immunoSEQ multiplex PCR; in TCRdb, only in-frame clones are kept and a portion is missing. The sample includes about 400,000 clones, around 88% of them seen just once. Source material: peripheral blood. The source of these receptors is a woman in her thirties with acute or convalescent COVID-19.

V gene TRBV27 combines with J gene TRBJ2-3, with TRBD1 as a possible D gene (6 bases). The CDR3 is made up of 17 amino acids. Per germline, CDR1 MNHEY and CDR2 SMNVEV (reference sequence). Trimming stripped 4 bases from V and 6 bases from J, with 23 bases between. The CDR3 DNA reads TGTGCCAGCAGTTCAACCCCTTATACATCAAGGGGGGATACGCAGTATTTT. This codes for CASSSTPYTSRGDTQYF.

The V and J genes are TRBV6-1 and TRBJ2-5, with D possibly being TRBD1 (5 bases). CDR1 is MNHNS and CDR2 is SASEGT in the germline V gene. This CDR3 has 14 amino acids. Between the trimmed V and J ends, which lost 1 base and 6 bases, there was a span of 12 bases. The CDR3 reads CASSEGGAVKTQYF. The CDR3 bases are TGTGCCAGCAGTGAAGGGGGCGCAGTAAAGACCCAGTACTTC.

This clone was counted only a few times. The V call is TRBV19, the J call TRBJ1-2; D ambiguous. The V end lost 1 base, the J end lost 7 bases, and 13 bases lay between the germline ends. This CDR3 has 14 residues. Germline V gene lookup returns CDR1 LNHDA and CDR2 SQIVND (reference sequence). DNA of the CDR3: TGTGCCAGTAGTATAGTCGGCGGCTCGGGTGGCTACACCTTC. This translates into CASSIVGGSGGYTF.

The V call is TRBV25-1, the J call TRBJ1-1, with D hard to call. This CDR3 has 14 amino acids. Between the trimmed V and J ends, which lost 10 bases and 1 base, there was a span of 16 bases. Germline lookup yields CDR1 MGHDK and CDR2 SYGVNS. CDR3 residues: CATQKTGKNTEAFF. The CDR3 coding sequence is TGTGCCACCCAAAAAACCGGGAAGAACACTGAAGCTTTCTTT. Supplemented by reference TRBV25-1 and TRBJ1-1, the full variable domain reads EADIYQTPRYLVIGTGKKITLECSQTMGHDKMYWYQQDPGMELHLIHYSYGVNSTEKGDLSSESTVSRIRTEHFPLTLESARPSHTSQYLCATQKTGKNTEAFFGQGTRLTVV.

The V gene is TRBV5-1, the J gene TRBJ2-7, with 7 bases identical to TRBD1. CDR3 length: 15 residues. J was trimmed by 1 base and V by 4 bases; bases with no gene match: 8. CDR1 SGHRS and CDR2 YFSETQ come from the germline V gene. The CDR3 DNA sequence: TGCGCCAGCAGCGTAGACAGGGCCTATTCCTACGAGCAGTACTTC. Its protein is CASSVDRAYSYEQYF.

CDR3 coding DNA: TGTGCCAGCAGCCGTGTTCTCCACACTGAAGCTTTCTTT. Protein: CASSRVLHTEAFF. The gene calls are TRBV3-1 (or the pseudogene TRBV3-2) and TRBJ1-1; D uncertain. The germline V gene encodes CDR1 LGHDT and CDR2 YNNKEL (reference sequence). With 4 bases removed from V and 3 bases from J, the gap between germline ends came to 9 bases. The CDR3 spans 13 residues.

The chain carries TRBV7-3 and TRBJ2-1; 12 nucleotides agree with TRBD2. V lost 0 bases and J lost 3; bases outside the gene matches: 6. CDR3 length: 18 residues. Germline values: CDR1 SGHTA, CDR2 FQGTGA. The CDR3, as DNA: TGTGCCAGCAGCTTAACGCCTAGCGGGGGGGCTAACTACAATGAGCAGTTCTTC. Protein: CASSLTPSGGANYNEQFF.

The chain's CDR3 is CASSGPSDRAAFF. The CDR3 region has the DNA TGTGCCAGCAGCGGACCCTCGGACAGGGCAGCTTTCTTT. This chain joins TRBV9 and TRBJ1-1; 8 positions agree with TRBD1. The CDR3 runs to 13 residues. CDR1 and CDR2 (germline): SGDLS, YYNGEE. V shed 3 bases and J 10 bases; nucleotides not matched to a gene: 8.

The V and J genes are TRBV11-3 and TRBJ2-1, with D possibly being TRBD1 (5 bases). V shed 5 bases and J shed 7 bases, with 18 bases lying between them. This CDR3 has 15 residues. Germline V gives CDR1 SGHNT, CDR2 YENEEA. CDR3 amino acids: CASSARDGSRNEQFF. CDR3 in DNA: TGTGCCAGCAGCGCCAGGGATGGCAGTAGAAATGAGCAGTTCTTC.

The rearrangement uses TRBV4-2 and TRBJ2-1, with TRBD2 matching 9 bases. V dropped 0 bases and J dropped 3; count of bases not matched to a gene: 3. Per germline, CDR1 LGHNA and CDR2 YNFKEQ. The CDR3 totals 16 residues. The CDR3 sequence is CASSQDPSGDYNEQFF. Written as DNA, the CDR3 is TGTGCCAGCAGCCAAGATCCTAGCGGGGACTACAATGAGCAGTTCTTC.

In regard to this clone: The same CDR3 is also encoded by other DNA sequences in this sample. The chain has TRBV12-5 and TRBJ2-2; D is undetermined. The CDR3 consists of 12 residues. Germline CDR1 and CDR2: LGHNT and FRNRAP. V lost 5 bases and J 4 bases, leaving 5 bases between the germline ends. In DNA, the CDR3 is TGTGCTAGTGGTCCCGGCACCGGGGAGCTGTTTTTT. It translates to CASGPGTGELFF.

Notes on this clone: The same CDR3 also results from other DNA sequences found in this sample. V gene TRBV7-3 combines with J gene TRBJ2-3, with unresolved D. Germline V gene lookup returns CDR1 SGHTA and CDR2 FQGTGA. V dropped 2 bases and J dropped 1 base, with 7 bases sitting between them. This CDR3 has 14 residues. CDR3 sequence (DNA): TGTGCCAGCAGCTTACTAGGCGGCACAGATACGCAGTATTTT. Encoded protein: CASSLLGGTDTQYF.

The rearrangement uses TRBV21-1 and TRBJ2-3; the table's D call TRBD2 went unverified against the DNA. TRBV21-1 is annotated as a pseudogene. This CDR3 region has 16 residues. CDR3 sequence (DNA): TGTGCCAGCAGTCCCACTAGTACCGACCTCACAGATACGCAGTATTTT. Its translation: CASSPTSTDLTDTQYF.

The V call is TRBV29-1, the J call TRBJ2-5; possible D gene TRBD1, 5 bases. V shed 5 bases and J shed 3 bases, with 10 bases lying between them. The CDR3 runs to 12 residues. Germline V CDR1 and CDR2: SQVTM, ANQGSEA. The CDR3 DNA reads TGCAGCGTTCCTCGGACAAAAGAGACCCAGTACTTC. It codes for CSVPRTKETQYF.

V and J are TRBV6-5 and TRBJ1-2, with D possibly being TRBD1 (5 bases). This CDR3 comprises 15 residues. Germline CDR1 and CDR2: MNHEY and SVGAGI. Trimming pared 0 bases from V and 0 bases from J, leaving 8 bases between. The CDR3, as DNA: TGTGCCAGCAGTTACTCAGGGGCTACTAACTATGGCTACACCTTC. Its translation: CASSYSGATNYGYTF.

The chain carries TRBV28 and TRBJ2-5, with a possible D match to TRBD1 (5 bases). CDR1 is MDHEN and CDR2 is SYDVKM in the germline V gene. V gave up 8 bases and J gave up 5 bases, with 18 bases separating them. The CDR3 spans 14 residues. The DNA for the CDR3 is TGTGCCAGCGCCTCACAGGTCTGGGTCGAGACCCAGTACTTC. Encoded protein: CASASQVWVETQYF.

This chain links TRBV20-1 with TRBJ2-3, with 11 bases that match TRBD2. J was trimmed by 2 bases and V by 3 bases; bases with no gene match: 10. This CDR3 spans 17 amino acids. Germline CDR1 DFQATT, CDR2 SNEGSKA (reference sequence). CDR3 in amino acids: CSASSWLAGGITDTQYF. The DNA for the CDR3 is TGCAGTGCTAGTTCGTGGCTAGCGGGGGGTATCACAGATACGCAGTATTTT.

The rearrangement links TRBV24-1 to TRBJ1-5; 7 bases match TRBD1. This CDR3 has 13 amino acids. Trimming removed 7 bases from V and 2 bases from J; junction bases left unmatched: 1. The germline CDR1 and CDR2 sequences are KGHDR and SFDVKD. The CDR3 coding sequence is TGTGCCACCAGCGGGACAGGCAATCAGCCCCAGCATTTT. Protein product: CATSGTGNQPQHF.

The rearrangement joins TRBV7-2 to TRBJ1-2; 8 bases are a match to TRBD1. CDR1 and CDR2 (germline): SGHTA, FQGNSA. The CDR3 has 13 amino acids. The J segment lost 5 bases and the V segment lost 3 bases, leaving 2 bases of the junction unmatched. CDR3 sequence reads: CASSFRGRYGYTF. The CDR3 nucleotides read TGTGCCAGCAGCTTCAGGGGGCGATATGGCTACACCTTC.

As to this clone: Because the CDR3 is missing its conserved closing phenylalanine or tryptophan, this is likely a read error. No DNA is shown, since the ends of the CDR3 on it are uncertain; the CDR3 is the one TCRdb lists. The CDR3 protein is CASSEAGANGI. The V gene is TRBV6-1, the J gene TRBJ2-4; the D segment call TRBD1 is taken from the table without a DNA check. From its first to its last residue, the CDR3 has 11 amino acids. CDR1 MNHNS and CDR2 SASEGT come from the germline V gene.

The chain recombines TRBV28 with TRBJ2-7, with a possible D match to TRBD2 (5 bases). Germline V gene lookup returns CDR1 MDHEN and CDR2 SYDVKM. The CDR3 consists of 11 residues. Trimming left V 5 bases short and J 4 bases short, with 6 bases between. CDR3 DNA: TGTGCCAGCAGTCGCGGGTACGAGCAGTACTTC. Protein product: CASSRGYEQYF.